This is a list of T cell receptor beta chains from one sample in a study of PD-L1 blockade in urothelial cancer. The data were produced by immunoSEQ multiplex PCR, yet TCRdb's version contains in-frame clones alone and is incomplete. Counted here are more than 30,000 clones, around 89% occurring once; the ten biggest clones make up roughly 8%. The source was PBMCs, collected around atezolizumab (anti-PD-L1) treatment. The receptors derive from an older man with urothelial cancer. The CDR3 runs from the conserved cysteine through the conserved F or W. The D gene is left open where the match is weak. A clone size is listed for some rows: how often the clone was seen (once, few, many), or a class if it is expanded.

j_call	clone_size	d_call	v_call	cdr3_nt	cdr3_aa
TRBJ2-1	.	TRBD2	TRBV18	TGTGCCAGCTCACCTGGGACTAGCTACAATGAGCAGTTCTTC	CASSPGTSYNEQFF
TRBJ2-7	.	TRBD2	TRBV27	TGTGCCAGCAGTTTCCTTCGTAGCGGGAGCTCTTCATACGAGCAGTACTTC	CASSFLRSGSSSYEQYF
TRBJ2-1	.	TRBD2	TRBV9	TGTGCCAGCAGCGTAGTGGCTAGCGGTGAGCAGTTCTTC	CASSVVASGEQFF
TRBJ2-7	.	.	TRBV6-5	TGTGCCAGCAGTTGGGACACGGTGTCTATAACCTACGAGCAGTACTTC	CASSWDTVSITYEQYF
TRBJ2-1	once	TRBD2	TRBV5-4	TGTGCCAGCAGCTTGGGAGTAGCGGGAGGTATCAATGAGCAGTTCTTC	CASSLGVAGGINEQFF
TRBJ2-5	.	TRBD2	TRBV10-3	TGTGCCATCAGTACTAGCGGGGGCCCCCGGGAGACCCAGTACTTC	CAISTSGGPRETQYF
TRBJ2-7	.	TRBD1	TRBV5-1	TGCGCCAGCAGCTCGGGGACAGGGGGTTCCTACGAGCAGTACTTC	CASSSGTGGSYEQYF
TRBJ1-2	.	.	TRBV7-8	TGTGCCAGCAGCTTAGGGCCGGGGGGAGCTAACTATGGCTACACCTTC	CASSLGPGGANYGYTF
TRBJ2-1	once	.	TRBV7-2	TGTGCCAGCAGCTTATCTCCTAGTATCGATGAGCAGTTCTTC	CASSLSPSIDEQFF
TRBJ1-3	.	TRBD1	TRBV19	TGTGCCAGCACAACGATGGGGACAGGGGCCATTTCTGGAAACACCATATATTTT	CASTTMGTGAISGNTIYF
TRBJ2-3	.	.	TRBV5-4	TGTGCCAGCAGCTACTCGGGAGGCACAGATACGCAGTATTTT	CASSYSGGTDTQYF
TRBJ1-5	.	TRBD1	TRBV18	TGTGCCAGCTCCCAACAGGGGGCAAGCAATCAGCCCCAGCATTTT	CASSQQGASNQPQHF
TRBJ1-5	.	TRBD1	TRBV2	TGTGCCAGCAGTGAAGCAGGACAGGGGATACAGCCCCAGCATTTT	CASSEAGQGIQPQHF
TRBJ1-1	.	TRBD1	TRBV5-1	TGCGCCAGCAGCTGGGACAGCTCAGTGAACACTGAAGCTTTCTTT	CASSWDSSVNTEAFF
TRBJ1-2	.	.	TRBV27	TGTGCCAGCAGTTTTACAGGGAACTATGGCTACACCTTC	CASSFTGNYGYTF
TRBJ2-1	.	.	TRBV7-2	TGTGCCAGCAGCTTAGCTAGTAGCTCCTACAATGAGCAGTTCTTC	CASSLASSSYNEQFF
TRBJ2-5	.	TRBD1	TRBV14	TGTGCCAGCAGCCAACGACAGGGCCGGGAGACCCAGTACTTC	CASSQRQGRETQYF
TRBJ1-2	.	TRBD1	TRBV5-1	TGCGCCAGCAGCGGACAGGTAGATGGCTATGGCTACACCTTC	CASSGQVDGYGYTF
TRBJ1-2	.	TRBD1	TRBV11-2	TGTGCCAGCAGCTTCCCAGGGGGGGGCTACACCTTC	CASSFPGGGYTF
TRBJ2-5	.	TRBD2	TRBV7-9	TGTGCCAGCAGCTTCGGGGGGGGACAAGAGACCCAGTACTTC	CASSFGGGQETQYF